This T cell receptor (beta chain) came from a study of CD8 T cells in Susac syndrome. The V end lost 7 bases, the J end lost 1 base, and 14 bases lay between the germline ends. The germline V gene encodes CDR1 SQVTM and CDR2 ANQGSEA. There are 13 residues in the CDR3. RNA, at about 0.5 to 1 ug, was reverse transcribed with random hexamers. Amplification of TCR beta CDR3 was carried out by immunoSEQ multiplex PCR, which covered 54 Vbeta and 13 Jbeta segments. Using its own MiXCR run on the immunoSEQ multiplex PCR reads, TCRdb lists one record per CDR3 protein. The data hold 150,000 to 200,000 distinct CDR3 sequences, with approximately 96% observed a single time. This clonotype was seen more than once but under ten times. The T cells that were sequenced for TCR beta were CD8+ and CD4+ cells from blood. Patients with stable or active relapsing-remitting disease, all of them treatment-naive, made up the multiple sclerosis controls.

This sequence originates from a human donor with multiple sclerosis. The chain is built from TRBV29-1 and TRBJ2-7, with D perhaps TRBD1 or TRBD2 (5 bases each). Specimen: CD8+ T cells from PBMCs. CDR3 DNA: TGCAGCGGCCTCCGGGACGGGTCCTACGAGCAGTACTTC. It encodes CSGLRDGSYEQYF.